This T cell receptor (beta chain) was sequenced during a study of T cells after yellow fever vaccination (dated 2019 in TCRdb). Study-wide context: The SMART-Seq v4 Ultra Low Input RNA kit was used to prepare libraries from fractions with low cell numbers. To track T-cell clones before and after primary and booster YFV17D yellow fever vaccination, bulk TCR alpha and beta repertoires were sequenced longitudinally. Two healthy male donors made up the cohort, one aged 18 to 29 years and the other aged 30 to 40 years. Blood was drawn at multiple timepoints before and after primary and secondary immunization, with bulk PBMC replicates and cell subsets isolated. Broad study findings and their caveats: A small fraction of clonotypes showed up in both the CD4 and CD8 compartments, probably as a result of convergent recombination. Computational filtering was required because FACS-sorted repertoires could contain abundant contaminating clonotypes from the bulk population. Compared with the primary T-cell response, the secondary T-cell response was faster but weaker, reaching its peak on day 5 rather than on day 15. The study included only a couple of donors, which limits how far the findings can be generalized. Most clones expanded after primary vaccination were re-detected after the booster (around 96% of CD4 and roughly 85% of CD8), suggesting broad memory maintenance.

This clonotype was seen at least ten times. This clone's antigen is unknown. Base qualities are missing; no much larger clone stands one base away. TCR cDNA was made using 5'RACE template switching, a step that added a universal primer site and unique molecular identifiers. cDNA synthesis was primed from both the TCR alpha and TCR beta constant segments. Two PCR steps were used to amplify libraries, with sample barcodes and sequencing adapters being added in the second step. Libraries were sequenced on Illumina HiSeq 2500 (2x100 bp) or NovaSeq (2x150 bp). In the authors' own workflow: Demultiplexing of reads and collapsing into UMI consensus sequences were performed with MIGEC, and V(D)J alignment was carried out with MiXCR. Using edgeR on replicate PBMC samples, clonotypes were called vaccine-responding if FDR was below 0.01 and the log2 fold change was above 5 up to day 15. Each bulk clonotype was labeled CD4 or CD8 based on which sequenced repertoire, CD4 or CD8, contained the clonotype at higher abundance. TCRdb took the public reads, trimmed them with fastp at Q25, ran MiXCR for clone calling and kept in-frame beta chains. Every distinct CDR3 protein forms one entry, paired with its most common genes and DNA. The V and J calls shown here were made by TCRdb, not taken from the authors' results. The sample table holds under 300,000 distinct CDR3 sequences, of which about 7% were seen once. The top ten hold more than 0.8% of the sample.

The meaning of the sample's treatment or condition label: live attenuated yellow fever vaccine strain. PBMCs were isolated from peripheral blood using a standard Ficoll-Paque protocol. Dynabeads CD4 and CD8 positive selection kits were used to isolate the CD4 and CD8 T-cell fractions. TriZol was used to extract RNA from bulk PBMCs, from CD4 and CD8 fractions, and from dextramer-positive and dextramer-negative fractions. In the germline V gene (reference sequence), CDR1 corresponds to LNHDA and CDR2 to SQIVND. V and J are truncated by 6 bases and 4 bases respectively, leaving an intervening sequence of 9 bases. From the cysteine through the phenylalanine, the CDR3 covers 12 amino acids. The DNA shown is the 36-base CDR3, in frame from base 1.

This sequence originates from a man younger than 45 who received the YFV17D yellow fever vaccine. Sequenced here: CD4+ T cells sorted from PBMCs, sampled 15 days after the yellow fever booster vaccination. The V and J genes are TRBV19 and TRBJ1-2, with TRBD1 perhaps the D gene, on 5 matching bases. The CDR3 has the sequence CASRTGIYGYTF. The DNA reads TGTGCCAGTAGAACAGGAATCTATGGCTACACCTTC.